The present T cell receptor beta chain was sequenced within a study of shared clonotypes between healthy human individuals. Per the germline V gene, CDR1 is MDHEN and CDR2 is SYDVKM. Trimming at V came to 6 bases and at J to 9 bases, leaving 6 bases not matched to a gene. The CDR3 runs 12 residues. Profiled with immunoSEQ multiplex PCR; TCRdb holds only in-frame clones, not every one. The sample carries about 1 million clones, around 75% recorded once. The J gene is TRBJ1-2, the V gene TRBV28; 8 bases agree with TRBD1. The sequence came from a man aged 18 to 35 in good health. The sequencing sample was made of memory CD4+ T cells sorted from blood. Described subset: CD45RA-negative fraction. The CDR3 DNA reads TGTGCCAGCAGGACGACAGGGGATAGCTACACCTTC. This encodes CASRTTGDSYTF.